Included here is one T cell receptor (beta chain) sequence, with context. The antigen is undetermined. These data belong to a study of cytomegalovirus exposure and HLA in healthy donors. Study-wide points: From TCR beta sequences, most subjects' HLA-A and HLA-B alleles were reportedly predicted accurately.

Between the trimmed V and J ends, which lost 0 bases and 2 bases, there was a span of 8 bases. The germline gives CDR1 SGHDN, CDR2 FVKESK. The CDR3 sequence is 14 residues long. The PCR ran on 60 Vbeta and 13 Jbeta primers. Assay used: immunoSEQ multiplex PCR; TCRdb lists only in-frame clones, some missing. The data hold about 170,000 clones, with around 80% observed a single time. The TCR comes from a male donor in good health and CMV-seronegative. The source material was PBMCs. The chain is built from TRBV14 and TRBJ2-7; tentative D call: TRBD1 (6 bases). The CDR3 DNA sequence: TGTGCCAGCAGCCAAGAGAGGACAGCCTACGAGCAGTACTTC. Its translation is CASSQERTAYEQYF.